The 16 T cell receptor beta chains below all came from one sample that was sequenced in a study of identical twins. Each CDR3 protein is one row after TCRdb ran MiXCR on the 5' RACE reads. Counted here are roughly 1.6 million distinct CDR3 sequences, around a third occurring once; the ten biggest clones make up around 0.3%. The specimen was cord blood. These receptors were obtained from a newborn girl in good health.

This clonotype was counted between two and nine times. The rearrangement joins TRBV13 to TRBJ1-2; 10 bases align to TRBD1. With 0 bases clipped from V and 5 bases from J, the junction kept 6 bases outside the gene matches. Germline assignment: CDR1 PRHDT and CDR2 FYEKMQ (reference sequence). This CDR3 region has 16 residues. The CDR3 is CASSLGRDRGRYGYTF. CDR3 sequence (DNA): TGTGCCAGCAGCTTAGGCCGGGACAGGGGAAGATATGGCTACACCTTC.

The rearrangement uses TRBV28 and TRBJ1-1; D might be TRBD1 (6 bases). CDR3 length: 19 amino acids. CDR1 is MDHEN and CDR2 is SYDVKM in the germline V gene. With 6 bases removed from V and 1 base from J, the gap between germline ends came to 27 bases. The CDR3 protein is CASSQHLFPRDRPNTEAFF. The CDR3 nucleotides read TGTGCCAGCAGCCAACATCTTTTCCCGAGAGACAGGCCGAACACTGAAGCTTTCTTT.

This clonotype was seen a handful of times. V is TRBV10-3 and J is TRBJ2-7; TRBD1 aligns across 10 bases. V dropped 4 bases and J dropped 4; count of bases not matched to a gene: 4. The CDR3 covers 14 residues. In germline, CDR1 is ENHRY, CDR2 SYGVKD. The CDR3 sequence is CAISGGTGVYEQYF. The CDR3 bases are TGTGCCATCAGTGGCGGGACAGGGGTTTACGAGCAGTACTTC.

This sequence joins TRBV7-9 and TRBJ1-2; no clear D gene. The CDR3 is 11 residues long. CDR1 and CDR2 from the germline V gene are SEHNR and FQNEAQ (reference sequence). Deletions cut 2 bases from V and 8 bases from J, with 6 bases between. The CDR3 DNA reads TGTGCCAGCAGCTTACAGTCCGGCTACACCTTC. It translates to CASSLQSGYTF.

The V gene is TRBV18, the J gene TRBJ2-1; D is unresolved. The V and J ends lost 7 bases and 12 bases respectively, with 16 bases between them. CDR1 and CDR2 from the germline V gene are KGHSH and LQKENI. The CDR3 runs 12 residues. This CDR3 is CASFRNPAGQFF. Here the CDR3 DNA reads TGTGCCAGCTTTCGGAATCCGGCAGGGCAGTTCTTC.

The chain uses TRBV20-1 and TRBJ2-1, with 11 positions matching TRBD2. The CDR3 is 13 amino acids. Losses at the gene ends were 5 bases for V and 6 bases for J; bases not matched to a gene: 3. Germline CDR1 and CDR2: DFQATT and SNEGSKA (reference sequence). The CDR3 here is CSALAGGRNEQFF. The CDR3, as DNA: TGCAGTGCTTTAGCGGGAGGGCGCAATGAGCAGTTCTTC.

Of note for this clonotype: At one boundary the junction diverges from the germline segment, which might be a read error. The chain employs TRBV13 and TRBJ1-2; 8 nucleotides line up with TRBD1. Germline-derived CDR1 and CDR2 are PRHDT and FYEKMQ (reference sequence). This CDR3 spans 14 amino acids. This CDR3 reads CACSTISGGDGYTF. The CDR3 DNA is TGTGCCTGCAGTACGATTTCAGGGGGCGATGGCTACACCTTC.

V and J are TRBV6-1 and TRBJ1-5, with a weak D call TRBD1 (6 bases). From germline, CDR1 is MNHNS and CDR2 SASEGT. This CDR3 is 18 amino acids long. V lost 6 bases and J lost 0, with 21 bases in between. The CDR3 bases are TGTGCCAGCAGGGGACATGCAGGGGACCCTTATAGCAATCAGCCCCAGCATTTT. Protein product: CASRGHAGDPYSNQPQHF.

This clonotype was counted a few times. This chain joins TRBV6-6 and TRBJ1-5; D is unresolved. Trimming cost V 0 bases and J 9 bases, with 12 bases left between them. CDR1 is MNHNY, CDR2 SVGAGI, per germline (reference sequence). The CDR3 consists of 14 residues. The CDR3 DNA reads as TGTGCCAGCAGTTACTCTCAGCCGATAAGGCCCCAGCATTTT. This gives the protein CASSYSQPIRPQHF.

CDR3 loop: CASRGQGLNTGELFF. The CDR3 DNA follows: TGTGCCAGCAGGGGACAGGGTTTGAACACCGGGGAGCTGTTTTTT. The gene calls are TRBV12-3 or TRBV12-4 and TRBJ2-2; 9 nucleotides line up with TRBD1. The CDR3 totals 15 residues. With 6 bases clipped from V and 1 base from J, the junction kept 3 bases outside the gene matches.

This chain connects TRBV6-2 or TRBV6-3 to TRBJ2-2, with a possible D match to TRBD2 (5 bases). V lost 5 bases to trimming and J lost 6 bases, with 25 bases between them. This CDR3 contains 18 residues. The germline CDR1 and CDR2 sequences are MNHEY and SVGEGT. The CDR3 reads CASSRAPLASGGPGELFF. The CDR3 DNA sequence: TGTGCCAGCAGTAGGGCCCCCTTAGCGTCGGGTGGCCCCGGGGAGCTGTTTTTT.

This clonotype was detected a few times. V gene TRBV21-1 combines with J gene TRBJ2-1; TRBD2 was called by the table and not checked on the DNA. TRBV21-1 is noted as a pseudogene. The CDR3 is 16 residues long. The CDR3 bases are TGTGCCAGCAGCAAAGTGGAGCGGGAGGGCCACAATGAGCAGTTCTTC. Translated, it gives CASSKVEREGHNEQFF.

The rearrangement uses TRBV11-1 and TRBJ1-1, with 8 bases matching TRBD1. The CDR3 runs to 14 residues. V was pared by 5 bases and J by 11 bases, with 13 bases of the junction left unmatched. The germline gives CDR1 SGHAT, CDR2 FQDESV (reference sequence). CDR3 DNA: TGTGCCAGCAGCAAAACACGGACAGGGAGCTTCGCTTTCTTT. It specifies CASSKTRTGSFAFF. Using reference TRBV11-1 and TRBJ1-1 for the parts outside the CDR3, the full variable domain is EAEVAQSPRYKITEKSQAVAFWCDPISGHATLYWYRQILGQGPELLVQFQDESVVDDSQLPKDRFSAERLKGVDSTLKIQPAELGDSAMYLCASSKTRTGSFAFFGQGTRLTVV.

This clonotype was recorded a few times. This rearrangement joins TRBV4-2 to TRBJ1-2; 7 bases align to TRBD1. Germline CDR1 and CDR2: LGHNA and YNFKEQ. The CDR3 runs 15 residues. Germline trimming cut 0 bases from V and 2 bases from J; bases unmatched to any gene: 3. The CDR3 coding sequence is TGTGCCAGCAGCCAAGAAGGGACAGTAAACTATGGCTACACCTTC. It translates to CASSQEGTVNYGYTF.

This clonotype was found many times. V and J are TRBV7-2 and TRBJ2-1; D gene uncertain. Germline V gene sequence: CDR1 SGHTA, CDR2 FQGNSA. V lost 5 bases and J 6 bases, leaving 5 bases between the germline ends. The CDR3 runs 11 residues. The DNA for the CDR3 is TGTGCCAGCAGCCAACCCAATGAGCAGTTCTTC. Its protein is CASSQPNEQFF. The whole variable domain, remainder taken from reference TRBV7-2 and TRBJ2-1, is GAGVSQSPSNKVTEKGKDVELRCDPISGHTALYWYRQSLGQGLEFLIYFQGNSAPDKSGLPSDRFSAERTGGSVSTLTIQRTQQEDSAVYLCASSQPNEQFFGPGTRLTVL.

This chain connects TRBV20-1 to TRBJ2-5; the D is unclear. This CDR3 comprises 11 residues. The V end lost 4 bases, the J end lost 5 bases, and 8 bases lay between the germline ends. Germline V lookup: CDR1 DFQATT, CDR2 SNEGSKA (reference sequence). This CDR3 reads CSATPRETQYF. For the CDR3, the DNA is TGCAGTGCTACTCCGCGTGAGACCCAGTACTTC.